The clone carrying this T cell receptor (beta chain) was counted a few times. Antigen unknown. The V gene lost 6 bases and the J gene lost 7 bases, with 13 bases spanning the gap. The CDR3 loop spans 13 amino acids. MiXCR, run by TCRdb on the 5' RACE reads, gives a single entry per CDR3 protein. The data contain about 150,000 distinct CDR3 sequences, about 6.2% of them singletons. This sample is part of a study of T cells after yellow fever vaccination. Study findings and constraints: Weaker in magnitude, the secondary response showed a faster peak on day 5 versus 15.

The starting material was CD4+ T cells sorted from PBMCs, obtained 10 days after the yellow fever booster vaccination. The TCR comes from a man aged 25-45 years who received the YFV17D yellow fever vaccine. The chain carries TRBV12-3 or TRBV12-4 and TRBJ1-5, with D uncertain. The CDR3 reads CASRSLGGQPQHF. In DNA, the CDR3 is TGTGCCAGCAGATCCCTTGGCGGGCAGCCCCAGCATTTT.